This T cell receptor beta chain was captured by sequencing in a study of blood T cell repertoires in COVID-19. Clones were read by immunoSEQ multiplex PCR, and TCRdb kept only the in-frame ones, dropping some. The sample lists fewer than 75,000 clones, around four fifths seen once, with just over 40% in the top ten. The ends were cut back, 4 bases at V and 4 bases at J, with 10 bases in the middle. The CDR3 is 13 amino acids. Sequencing was performed on peripheral blood. The V gene is TRBV12-3 or TRBV12-4, the J gene TRBJ2-5, with a tentative D call TRBD1 (6 bases). The receptor was derived from a human donor in a cohort sampled during active COVID-19. CDR3 amino acids: CASSSGAGETQYF. The CDR3 region has the DNA TGTGCCAGCAGTTCAGGGGCAGGAGAGACCCAGTACTTC.